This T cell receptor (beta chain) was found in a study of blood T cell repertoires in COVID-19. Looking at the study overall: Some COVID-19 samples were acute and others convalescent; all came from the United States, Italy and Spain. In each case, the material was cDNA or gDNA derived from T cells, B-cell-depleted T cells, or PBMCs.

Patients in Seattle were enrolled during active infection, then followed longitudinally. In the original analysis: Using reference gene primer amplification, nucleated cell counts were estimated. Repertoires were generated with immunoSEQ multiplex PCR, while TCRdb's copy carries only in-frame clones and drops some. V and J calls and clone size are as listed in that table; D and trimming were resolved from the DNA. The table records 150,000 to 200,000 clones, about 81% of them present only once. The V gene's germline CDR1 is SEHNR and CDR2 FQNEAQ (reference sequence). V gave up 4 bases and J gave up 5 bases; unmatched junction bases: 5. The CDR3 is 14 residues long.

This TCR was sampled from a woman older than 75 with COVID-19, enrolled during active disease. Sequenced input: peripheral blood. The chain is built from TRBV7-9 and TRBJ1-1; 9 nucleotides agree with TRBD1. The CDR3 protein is CASSSGQGRTEAFF. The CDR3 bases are TGTGCCAGCAGCTCGGGACAGGGTCGGACTGAAGCTTTCTTT.